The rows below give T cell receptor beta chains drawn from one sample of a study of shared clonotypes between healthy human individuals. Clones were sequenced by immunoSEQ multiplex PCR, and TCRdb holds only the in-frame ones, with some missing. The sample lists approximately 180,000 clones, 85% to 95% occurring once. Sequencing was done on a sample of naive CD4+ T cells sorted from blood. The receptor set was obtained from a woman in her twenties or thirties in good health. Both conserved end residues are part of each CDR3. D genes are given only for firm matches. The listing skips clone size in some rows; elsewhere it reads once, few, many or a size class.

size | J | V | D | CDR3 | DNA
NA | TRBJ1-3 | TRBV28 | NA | CASSRWTASGNTIYF | TGTGCCAGCAGTAGATGGACAGCCTCTGGAAACACCATATATTTT
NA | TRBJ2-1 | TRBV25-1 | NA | CASSEVGWGNEQFF | TGTGCCAGCAGTGAAGTGGGGTGGGGCAATGAGCAGTTCTTC
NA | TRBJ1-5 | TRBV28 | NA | CASTRELSNQPQHF | TGTGCCAGTACGAGGGAGCTGAGCAATCAGCCCCAGCATTTT
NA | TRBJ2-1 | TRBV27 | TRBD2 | CASSLGLAGIDEQFF | TGTGCCAGCAGTTTAGGCCTAGCGGGTATTGATGAGCAGTTCTTC
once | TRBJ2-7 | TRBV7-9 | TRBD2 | CASSLAGLAGAEQYF | TGTGCCAGCAGCTTAGCCGGACTAGCGGGAGCCGAGCAGTACTTC
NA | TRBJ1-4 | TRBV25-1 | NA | CASMGRGSNEKLFF | TGTGCCAGCATGGGAAGAGGATCTAATGAAAAACTGTTTTTT
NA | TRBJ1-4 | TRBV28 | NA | CASSSGVEKLFF | TGTGCCAGCAGTTCAGGGGTAGAAAAACTGTTTTTT
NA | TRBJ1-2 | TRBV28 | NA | CASSLSGLGYGYTF | TGTGCCAGCAGTTTATCAGGCCTCGGGTATGGCTACACCTTC
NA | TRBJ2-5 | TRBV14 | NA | CASIPEWDRRPQETQYF | TGTGCCAGCATCCCAGAATGGGATAGACGGCCTCAAGAGACCCAGTACTTC
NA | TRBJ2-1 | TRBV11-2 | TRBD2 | CASSKGIQTSGLSNEQFF | TGTGCCAGCAGCAAAGGGATCCAAACTAGCGGTCTAAGCAATGAGCAGTTCTTC
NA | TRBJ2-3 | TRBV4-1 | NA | CASSPVILITDTQYF | TGCGCCAGCAGCCCCGTTATACTAATCACAGATACGCAGTATTTT
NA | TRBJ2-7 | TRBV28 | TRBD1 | CGSRDRGYEQYF | TGTGGTAGCCGGGACAGGGGATACGAGCAGTACTTC
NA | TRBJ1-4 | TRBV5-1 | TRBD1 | CASSLRQGREKLFF | TGCGCCAGCAGCTTGCGACAGGGGAGGGAAAAACTGTTTTTT
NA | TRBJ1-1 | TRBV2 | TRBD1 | CASSRDRRMNTEAFF | TGTGCCAGCAGCCGGGACAGGAGGATGAACACTGAAGCTTTCTTT
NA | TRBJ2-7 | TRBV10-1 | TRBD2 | CASSPGLAGVYEQYF | TGCGCCAGCAGTCCGGGACTAGCGGGAGTCTACGAGCAGTACTTC
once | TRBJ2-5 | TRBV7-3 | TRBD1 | CASSHGTEETQYF | TGTGCCAGCAGCCATGGGACAGAAGAGACCCAGTACTTC
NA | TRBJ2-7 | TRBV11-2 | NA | CASSLYPGGTYEQYF | TGTGCCAGCAGCCTTTACCCCGGGGGCACCTACGAGCAGTACTTC
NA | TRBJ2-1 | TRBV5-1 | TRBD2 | CASSRTSGSPEQFF | TGCGCCAGCAGTAGGACTAGCGGGAGTCCTGAGCAGTTCTTC
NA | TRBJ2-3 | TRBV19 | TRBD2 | CASSVASGNTQYF | TGTGCCAGTAGTGTGGCTAGCGGGAATACGCAGTATTTT
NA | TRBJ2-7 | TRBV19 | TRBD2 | CASSISLAGYEQYF | TGTGCCAGTAGTATAAGCCTAGCGGGATACGAGCAGTACTTC
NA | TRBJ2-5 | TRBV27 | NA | CASRQGAGGLSEQYF | TGTGCCAGCAGACAAGGGGCCGGAGGGTTGAGTGAGCAGTACTTC
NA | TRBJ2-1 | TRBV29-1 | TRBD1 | CSVEASRTGVTNEQFF | TGCAGCGTTGAAGCGTCTAGGACAGGGGTAACCAATGAGCAGTTCTTC
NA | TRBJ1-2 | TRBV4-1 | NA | CASSQGSATYYGYTF | TGCGCCAGCAGCCAAGGTTCGGCGACGTACTATGGCTACACCTTC
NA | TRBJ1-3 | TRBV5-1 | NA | CASSLDGKQATIYF | TGCGCCAGCAGCTTGGACGGGAAGCAGGCCACCATATATTTT
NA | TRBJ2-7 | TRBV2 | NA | CASSTDVYEQYF | TGTGCCAGCAGTACTGATGTGTACGAGCAGTACTTC
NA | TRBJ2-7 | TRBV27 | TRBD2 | CASSSPGLADSYEQYF | TGTGCCAGCAGTTCTCCGGGACTAGCGGACTCCTACGAGCAGTACTTC
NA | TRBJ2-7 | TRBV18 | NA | CASSPGHPTSYEQYF | TGTGCCAGCTCACCTGGACACCCAACAAGCTACGAGCAGTACTTC
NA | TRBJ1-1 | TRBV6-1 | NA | CASSARDWELGGFF | TGTGCCAGCAGTGCCCGGGACTGGGAACTGGGTGGTTTCTTT
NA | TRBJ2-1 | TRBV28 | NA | CASSLGTLYNEQFF | TGTGCCAGCAGTTTAGGGACTTTGTACAATGAGCAGTTCTTC
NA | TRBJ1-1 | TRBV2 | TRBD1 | CASSVQGGNTEAFF | TGTGCCAGCAGCGTACAGGGGGGGAACACTGAAGCTTTCTTT
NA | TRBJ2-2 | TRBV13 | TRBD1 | CASSSGTDANTGELFF | TGTGCCAGCAGCTCAGGGACAGATGCCAACACCGGGGAGCTGTTTTTT
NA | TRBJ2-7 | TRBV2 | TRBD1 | CASRSGTGASYEQYF | TGTGCCAGCAGGTCCGGGACAGGGGCTTCCTACGAGCAGTACTTC
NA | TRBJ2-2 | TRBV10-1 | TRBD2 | CASMTSDTGELFF | TGCGCCAGCATGACTAGCGACACCGGGGAGCTGTTTTTT
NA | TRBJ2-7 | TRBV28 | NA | CASRQQPYEQYF | TGTGCCAGCAGACAACAGCCCTACGAGCAGTACTTC
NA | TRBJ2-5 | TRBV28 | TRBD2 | CASRPRSGGGRAGETQYF | TGTGCCAGCAGACCTCGATCCGGCGGCGGGAGGGCCGGAGAGACCCAGTACTTC
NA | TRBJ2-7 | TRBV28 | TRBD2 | CASSFSFTSGSFSYEQYF | TGTGCCAGCAGTTTTAGTTTTACTAGCGGGAGTTTCTCCTACGAGCAGTACTTC
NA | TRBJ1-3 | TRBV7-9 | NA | CASSQPWGSGNTIYF | TGTGCCAGCAGCCAGCCGTGGGGTTCTGGAAACACCATATATTTT
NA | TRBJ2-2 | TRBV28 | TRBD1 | CASSSGGQGNGELFF | TGTGCCAGCAGTTCAGGGGGACAGGGCAACGGGGAGCTGTTTTTT
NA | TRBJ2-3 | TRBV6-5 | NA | CASSRKPNTDTQYF | TGTGCCAGCAGTCGCAAGCCTAACACAGATACGCAGTATTTT
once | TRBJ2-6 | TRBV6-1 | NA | CASGRRGANVLTF | TGTGCCAGTGGGAGGAGAGGGGCCAACGTCCTGACTTTC
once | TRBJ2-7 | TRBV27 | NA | CASGRSYEQYF | TGTGCCAGCGGCAGATCCTACGAGCAGTACTTC